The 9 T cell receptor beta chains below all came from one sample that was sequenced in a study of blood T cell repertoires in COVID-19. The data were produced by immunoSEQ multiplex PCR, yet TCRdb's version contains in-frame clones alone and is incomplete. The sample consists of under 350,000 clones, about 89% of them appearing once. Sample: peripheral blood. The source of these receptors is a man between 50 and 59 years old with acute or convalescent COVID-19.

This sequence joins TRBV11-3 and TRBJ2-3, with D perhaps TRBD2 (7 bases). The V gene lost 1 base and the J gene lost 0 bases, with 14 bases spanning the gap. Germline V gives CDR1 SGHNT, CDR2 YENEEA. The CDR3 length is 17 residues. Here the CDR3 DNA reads TGTGCCAGCAGCTTAGGAGCGGCGGGGGCTAGCACAGATACGCAGTATTTT. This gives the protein CASSLGAAGASTDTQYF.

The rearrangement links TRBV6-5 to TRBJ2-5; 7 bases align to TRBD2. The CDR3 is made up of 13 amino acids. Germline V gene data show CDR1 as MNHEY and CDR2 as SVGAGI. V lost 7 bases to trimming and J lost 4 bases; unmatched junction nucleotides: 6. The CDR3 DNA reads TGTGCCAGCACCCGGACTAGGGGAGAGACCCAGTACTTC. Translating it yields CASTRTRGETQYF.

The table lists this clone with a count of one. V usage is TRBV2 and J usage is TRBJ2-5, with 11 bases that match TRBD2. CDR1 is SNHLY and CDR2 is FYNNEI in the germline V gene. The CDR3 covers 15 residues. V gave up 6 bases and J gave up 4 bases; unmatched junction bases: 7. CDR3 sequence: CASRYSGGASETQYF. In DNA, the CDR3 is TGTGCCAGCAGATATAGCGGGGGGGCCTCAGAGACCCAGTACTTC.

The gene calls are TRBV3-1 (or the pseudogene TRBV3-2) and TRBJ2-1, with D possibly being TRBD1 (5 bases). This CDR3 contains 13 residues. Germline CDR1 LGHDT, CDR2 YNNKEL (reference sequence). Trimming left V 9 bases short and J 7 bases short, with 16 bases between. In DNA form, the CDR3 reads TGTGCCAGTCGGCCGCAGGGCGTGAATGAGCAGTTCTTC. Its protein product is CASRPQGVNEQFF.

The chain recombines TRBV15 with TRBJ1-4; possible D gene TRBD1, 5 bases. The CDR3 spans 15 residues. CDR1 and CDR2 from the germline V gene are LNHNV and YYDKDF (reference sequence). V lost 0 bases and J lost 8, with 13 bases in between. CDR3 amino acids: CATSRDMGGREKLFF. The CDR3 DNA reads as TGTGCCACCAGCAGAGATATGGGGGGAAGGGAAAAACTGTTTTTT.

CDR3 DNA sequence: TGTGCCAGCAGTTTCCAAGCCGGAGGAAAACTGTTTTTT. Amino acid sequence: CASSFQAGGKLFF. The V gene is TRBV12-3 or TRBV12-4, the J gene TRBJ1-4; D unclear. V was shortened by 3 bases and J by 10 bases, with 12 bases between the two germline ends. The CDR3 is 13 amino acids.

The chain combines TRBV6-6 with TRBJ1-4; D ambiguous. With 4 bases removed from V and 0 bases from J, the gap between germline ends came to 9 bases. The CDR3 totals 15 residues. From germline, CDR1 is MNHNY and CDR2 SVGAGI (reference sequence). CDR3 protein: CASSFYRATNEKLFF. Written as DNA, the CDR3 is TGTGCCAGCAGTTTCTACCGAGCAACTAATGAAAAACTGTTTTTT.

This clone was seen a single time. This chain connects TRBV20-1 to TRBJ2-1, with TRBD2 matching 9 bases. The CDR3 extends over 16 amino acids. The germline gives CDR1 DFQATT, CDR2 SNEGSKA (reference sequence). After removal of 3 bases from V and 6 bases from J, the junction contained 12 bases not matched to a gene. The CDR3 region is CSASGGTSPLGNEQFF. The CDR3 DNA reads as TGCAGTGCTAGTGGCGGGACTAGCCCACTAGGCAATGAGCAGTTCTTC.

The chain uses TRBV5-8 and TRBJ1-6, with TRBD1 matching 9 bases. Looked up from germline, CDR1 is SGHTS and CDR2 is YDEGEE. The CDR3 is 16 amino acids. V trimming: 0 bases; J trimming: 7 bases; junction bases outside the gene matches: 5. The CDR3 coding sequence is TGTGCCAGCAGCTTGGGATCCGGGACAGGGAATTCACCCCTCCACTTT. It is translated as CASSLGSGTGNSPLHF.